The present entry profiles one T cell receptor (beta chain) with its context. Its ends do not fully match the called genes, so a read error is possible. This record belongs to a study of blood T cell repertoires in COVID-19. As for the study in general: COVID-19 samples from acute and convalescent phases originated in the United States, Italy and Spain. PBMCs, B-cell-depleted T cells, or T cells provided the cDNA or gDNA that made up the material.

In the source study's methods: It was from reference gene primer amplification that nucleated cell counts were estimated. This table comes from immunoSEQ multiplex PCR, and its TCRdb copy is limited to in-frame clones, with some not included. V and J calls and clone size are those listed in that table; D and trimming were worked out from the DNA. Here the sample spans over 150,000 clones, more than 70% being singletons. Germline V gives CDR1 LNHDA, CDR2 SQIVND (reference sequence). The CDR3 totals 16 residues. The source material was peripheral blood. The clonotype was recovered from a man aged 50-60 years with active or convalescent COVID-19. This chain uses TRBV19 with TRBJ1-5, with 8 bases that match TRBD1. The CDR3 here is CASTNYRTGINEPQHF. The CDR3 region has the DNA TGTGCCAGTACCAACTATAGGACAGGGATCAATGAGCCCCAGCATTTT.